The source of this TCR beta chain is a study of CD8+ T cells in alopecia areata (dated 2018 in TCRdb). Looking at the study overall: Treated patients were enrolled in an open-label pilot trial of oral tofacitinib at 5 to 10 mg twice daily for moderate-to-severe alopecia areata. Tofacitinib was given for 6 to 18 months, followed by 6 months of follow-up off drug to assess delayed response and recurrence. To study T cell clonal expansion in alopecia areata, the researchers applied high-throughput TCRbeta sequencing to both the C3H/HeJ mouse model and human patients. Scalp tissue and sorted CD4+ and CD8+ peripheral blood T cells from patchy and totalis/universalis alopecia areata patients and from healthy controls were covered by human TCRbeta sequencing. Biopsies were taken from tofacitinib-treated patients at baseline and again at 4 and 24 weeks into treatment, and several of those patients also had a later scalp biopsy. Scalp clonality was compared among normal scalp (n=4), patchy alopecia areata scalp (n=8), and alopecia totalis/universalis scalp (n=8). The RNA source kit depended on sample type: the PAXgene miRNA kit for fixed scalp, the miRNeasy kit for PBMCs, and the RNeasy kit for mouse skin. TCRbeta CDR3 regions were amplified by immunoSEQ multiplex PCR with 35 Vbeta forward and 13 Jbeta reverse primers.

The CDR3 holds 19 amino acids from the cysteine to the phenylalanine. Left in the record is the CDR3 DNA by itself, 57 bases read in frame from the first base. V is cut back by 2 bases and J by 4 bases, with 19 bases in the junction unmatched. The germline V gene gives CDR1 as MGHRA and CDR2 as YSYEKL. A word on this clone: What antigen it recognizes has not been identified. Base quality data are lacking; no much larger clone is found one base away.

Reading the label with the study, this specimen's time point is: baseline before oral tofacitinib. From alopecia areata patients, peripheral blood was collected along with lesional scalp punch biopsies. PBMCs were isolated by density centrifugation and stained for CD3, CD4 and CD8, and CD4+ and CD8+ T cells were sorted on a FACSAria. The paper's findings and limits, for the study overall: Unlike mouse skin, where gammadelta T cells dominate, normal human skin contains resident alphabeta T cells that get sequenced too, which complicates analysis of the scalp TCR repertoire. Compared with normal scalp, lesional scalp had higher clonality and more expanded CD8+ clones, particularly in alopecia totalis/universalis, a pattern that suggests antigenic drive. Shared TCR sequences between patients were less evident than in mice, which may be partly attributable to HLA diversity in the patient population.

Receptor libraries were prepared by the immunoSEQ multiplex PCR assay. RNA was extracted from all samples and reverse transcribed into cDNA as template for TCR sequencing. First-strand cDNA was synthesized with SuperScript III using a 2:1 mix of oligo-dT and random hexamers. A synthetic immune receptor repertoire was used to measure amplification bias, and any remaining bias was corrected computationally. For the original study's pipeline: Raw reads were preprocessed for error removal, and CDR3 was defined according to IMGT conventions as running from the conserved cysteine to phenylalanine. Clonality was computed by normalizing Shannon entropy by log2 of the number of productive unique TCRs and subtracting the result from 1. Whether each scalp clone was CD4 or CD8 was inferred by checking scalp TCRbeta sequences against the CD4 and CD8 repertoires from sorted blood. The table was pulled from immuneACCESS by TCRdb, which kept in-frame rearrangements only. Such tables lose some clones; where checked, under half of the loss comes from unresolved V genes, and the rest has no known cause. That table supplies the V and J calls and clone size; D and trimming were determined from the DNA. This sample comprises fewer than 250,000 clones, around three fifths of them detected only once. The top ten clonotypes cover approximately 0.45% of the sample.

The receptor was isolated from a human donor with alopecia areata. The sequenced sample was CD4+ T cells sorted from blood, obtained at week 0. This receptor chain uses TRBV4-1 and TRBJ1-1; a stretch of 7 junction bases matches TRBD1. The CDR3 reads CASSQFRRTTGARGTEAFF. The bases are TGCGCCAGCAGCCAATTCCGACGGACTACAGGGGCCCGGGGCACTGAAGCTTTCTTT.